Presented here are 31 T cell receptor beta chains from one specimen sequenced in a study of cytomegalovirus exposure and HLA in healthy donors. 60 Vbeta and 13 Jbeta primers were used in PCR. Libraries were prepared by immunoSEQ multiplex PCR; TCRdb keeps only in-frame clonotypes and omits some of them. The table shows around 150,000 clones, with around 74% occurring only once. The sequencing input was PBMCs. These receptors were collected from a man between 50 and 59 years old in good health and CMV-seropositive.

The chain uses TRBV30 and TRBJ1-2; 10 bases are shared with TRBD1. CDR1 is GTSNPN, CDR2 SVGIG, per germline (reference sequence). With V trimmed by 2 bases and J by 5 bases, 17 bases remained unmatched. The CDR3 contains 18 residues. The CDR3 region has the DNA TGTGCCTGGAGTCCCAGCCTATTCGGGACAGGGGTGGGGTATGGCTACACCTTC. Its protein is CAWSPSLFGTGVGYGYTF. Based on the CDR3 plus reference TRBV30 and TRBJ1-2, the full variable domain is SQTIHQWPATLVQPVGSPLSLECTVEGTSNPNLYWYRQAAGRGLQLLFYSVGIGQISSEVPQNLSASRPQDRQFILSSKKLLLSDSGFYLCAWSPSLFGTGVGYGYTFGSGTRLTVV.

The CDR3 DNA follows: TGTGCCAGCAGCACCAATAGTGCGAATGAGCAGTTCTTC. Amino acid sequence: CASSTNSANEQFF. The V gene is TRBV11-3, the J gene TRBJ2-1; D unresolved. Trimming cost V 5 bases and J 7 bases, with 12 bases left between them. The length of the CDR3 is 13 residues. The germline V gene has CDR1 SGHNT and CDR2 YENEEA.

The chain has TRBV14 and TRBJ1-1, with D possibly matching TRBD1 (6 bases). Germline V gives CDR1 SGHDN, CDR2 FVKESK. With 5 bases removed from V and 4 bases from J, the gap between germline ends came to 14 bases. The CDR3 contains 14 residues. The DNA of the CDR3 is TGTGCCAGCAGCTTCTACAGGGTTGGCACTGAAGCTTTCTTT. Its protein is CASSFYRVGTEAFF. The whole variable domain, remainder taken from reference TRBV14 and TRBJ1-1, is EAGVTQFPSHSVIEKGQTVTLRCDPISGHDNLYWYRRVMGKEIKFLLHFVKESKQDESGMPNNRFLAERTGGTYSTLKVQPAELEDSGVYFCASSFYRVGTEAFFGQGTRLTVV.

As DNA, the CDR3 is TGTGCCAGCAGCCCAAGGGTAGGACAGTACTACGAGCAGTACTTC. Residues: CASSPRVGQYYEQYF. The chain combines TRBV5-6 with TRBJ2-7; D possibly corresponds to TRBD1 (6 bases). Per the germline V gene, CDR1 is SGHDT and CDR2 is YYEEEE. The CDR3 has 15 residues. V gave up 4 bases and J gave up 3 bases, with 17 bases separating them. Variable domain in full (rest from reference TRBV5-6 and TRBJ2-7): DAGVTQSPTHLIKTRGQQVTLRCSPKSGHDTVSWYQQALGQGPQFIFQYYEEEERQRGNFPDRFSGHQFPNYSSELNVNALLLGDSALYLCASSPRVGQYYEQYFGPGTRLTVT.

The chain combines TRBV7-6 with TRBJ1-2; D unclear. Trimming took off 1 base at V and 5 bases at J, with 8 bases between the two ends. The CDR3 loop spans 13 amino acids. Germline CDR1 reads SGHVS; CDR2 reads FNYEAQ. CDR3 protein: CASSLGAGYGYTF. The CDR3 DNA sequence: TGTGCCAGCAGCTTAGGGGCTGGGTATGGCTACACCTTC.

This clone occurred once. The V call is TRBV7-9, the J call TRBJ2-7; 11 bases fit TRBD2. Germline values: CDR1 SEHNR, CDR2 FQNEAQ (reference sequence). The CDR3 contains 14 residues. Germline trimming cut 5 bases from V and 6 bases from J; bases unmatched to any gene: 6. This CDR3 reads CASSRASGRSEQYF. The CDR3 DNA reads TGTGCCAGCAGCCGGGCTAGCGGGAGGAGCGAGCAGTACTTC.

The chain is built from TRBV19 and TRBJ2-3; D is unclear. This CDR3 is built from 11 residues. Trimming left V 6 bases short and J 6 bases short, with 7 bases between. Per germline, CDR1 LNHDA and CDR2 SQIVND (reference sequence). CDR3 coding DNA: TGTGCCAGTAGGCAACGGGATACGCAGTATTTT. Its translation: CASRQRDTQYF.

The chain uses TRBV10-3 and TRBJ2-1, with TRBD1 identical over 8 bases. V lost 4 bases to trimming and J lost 0 bases; unmatched junction nucleotides: 2. The CDR3 is 15 residues long. From germline, CDR1 is ENHRY and CDR2 SYGVKD. The CDR3: CAISGGQGSYNEQFF. CDR3 nucleotides: TGTGCCATCAGTGGAGGACAGGGCTCCTACAATGAGCAGTTCTTC.

The chain uses TRBV27 and TRBJ2-7, with TRBD1 as a possible D gene (6 bases). Germline CDR1 is MNHEY and CDR2 is SMNVEV (reference sequence). This CDR3 has 13 amino acids. Between the trimmed V and J ends, which lost 4 bases and 4 bases, there was a span of 11 bases. CDR3 protein: CASSSGRGYEQYF. DNA for the CDR3: TGTGCCAGCAGTTCCGGCAGGGGTTACGAGCAGTACTTC.

The rearrangement links TRBV11-2 to TRBJ2-7; 9 bases map to TRBD2. CDR3 length equals 17 residues. Germline V gene sequence: CDR1 SGHAT, CDR2 FQNNGV. V lost 1 base, J lost 2 bases, and 9 bases stayed unmatched. For the CDR3, the DNA is TGTGCCAGCAGCTTAGGGGGGGTAGCGGGAGATACCTACGAGCAGTACTTC. It translates to CASSLGGVAGDTYEQYF.

The chain couples TRBV11-2 to TRBJ2-5, with 7 bases lining up with TRBD2. The closer fit of TRBJ2-7 to the DNA end suggests the J call may be wrong. CDR3 length: 15 residues. Germline V lookup: CDR1 SGHAT, CDR2 FQNNGV. The CDR3 DNA reads as TGTGCCAGCAGCTTATGGGAGGGGCCTACCTACGAGCAGTACTTC. Translated, it gives CASSLWEGPTYEQYF.

The gene calls are TRBV10-2 and TRBJ1-1, with D possibly matching TRBD1 (6 bases). Trimming left V 7 bases short and J 1 base short, with 13 bases between. Per germline, CDR1 WSHSY and CDR2 SAAADI. The CDR3 totals 14 residues. Here the CDR3 reads CASILDSTNTEAFF. The DNA of the CDR3 is TGCGCCAGCATATTGGACAGCACGAACACTGAAGCTTTCTTT.

The V and J genes are TRBV7-9 and TRBJ2-3, with D perhaps TRBD2 (5 bases). CDR1 is SEHNR, CDR2 FQNEAQ, per germline (reference sequence). The CDR3 runs to 14 residues. V dropped 5 bases and J dropped 2 bases, with 11 bases sitting between them. The CDR3 region has the DNA TGTGCCAGCAGCCCCAAAGGACTCACAGATACGCAGTATTTT. It yields the protein CASSPKGLTDTQYF.

The CDR3 coding sequence is TGTGCCAGCAGCTCCCGGTTGGTAACCGAAGCTTTCTTT. Protein sequence: CASSSRLVTEAFF. The chain carries TRBV7-8 and TRBJ1-1; D is uncertain. Trimming took 4 bases from V and 8 from J, leaving 14 bases between them. CDR3 size: 13 residues. Germline V gene lookup returns CDR1 SGHVS and CDR2 FQNEAQ.

The chain has TRBV7-9 and TRBJ2-3; 11 positions match TRBD1. Trimming removed 4 bases from V and 6 bases from J; junction bases left unmatched: 6. Per germline, CDR1 SEHNR and CDR2 FQNEAQ (reference sequence). The CDR3 loop spans 15 amino acids. For the CDR3, the DNA is TGTGCCAGCAGCTGGGGGACAGGGGGAGTGGATACGCAGTATTTT. Amino acid sequence: CASSWGTGGVDTQYF.

This clone appeared a few times. This sequence joins TRBV6-6 and TRBJ2-7, with D possibly TRBD1 on 6 matching bases. The germline V and J ends were trimmed by 5 bases and 3 bases, with 8 bases remaining between them. CDR3 size: 12 residues. Germline CDR1 MNHNY, CDR2 SVGAGI (reference sequence). The CDR3 loop reads CASSQQGYEQYF. CDR3 coding DNA: TGTGCCAGCAGTCAACAGGGCTACGAGCAGTACTTC.

The CDR3 loop reads CASSLAKTGLGNEQYF. The CDR3 DNA reads TGTGCCAGCAGCTTGGCAAAGACAGGGTTGGGAAACGAGCAGTACTTC. The chain couples TRBV5-4 to TRBJ2-7, with 7 nucleotides matching TRBD1. There are 16 residues in the CDR3. Losses at the gene ends were 0 bases for V and 5 bases for J; bases not matched to a gene: 11. Germline-derived CDR1 and CDR2 are SGHNT and YYREEE (reference sequence). Full variable domain (missing parts from reference TRBV5-4 and TRBJ2-7): ETGVTQSPTHLIKTRGQQVTLRCSSQSGHNTVSWYQQALGQGPQFIFQYYREEENGRGNFPPRFSGLQFPNYSSELNVNALELDDSALYLCASSLAKTGLGNEQYFGPGTRLTVT.

The J gene is TRBJ2-3, the V gene TRBV5-4, with 10 bases lining up with TRBD2. Germline-derived CDR1 and CDR2 are SGHNT and YYREEE (reference sequence). V lost 6 bases, J lost 0 bases, and 4 bases stayed unmatched. This CDR3 comprises 15 residues. This CDR3 is CASTMTSGSTDTQYF. DNA for the CDR3: TGTGCCAGCACCATGACTAGCGGGAGCACAGATACGCAGTATTTT.

This chain uses TRBV2 with TRBJ2-7; D not resolved. The CDR3 consists of 13 residues. Germline CDR1 reads SNHLY; CDR2 reads FYNNEI. Trimming shortened V by 2 bases and J by 3 bases, and 8 bases separated the two germline ends. CDR3 in DNA: TGTGCCAGCAGTGAAAGAGAGAACTACGAGCAGTACTTC. Its translation is CASSERENYEQYF.

The chain is built from TRBV2 and TRBJ1-2; D uncertain. Per germline, CDR1 SNHLY and CDR2 FYNNEI. This CDR3 comprises 11 residues. V was pared by 4 bases and J by 7 bases, with 7 bases between. CDR3 DNA: TGTGCCAGCAGTGGTGGTAGTGGCTACACCTTC. Protein: CASSGGSGYTF.

The CDR3 here is CASSLEDSFDSPLHF. As DNA, the CDR3 is TGTGCCAGTAGTTTGGAGGACAGCTTTGATTCACCCCTCCACTTT. The chain uses TRBV19 and TRBJ1-6; the D gene is possibly TRBD1 (6 bases). The germline V gene encodes CDR1 LNHDA and CDR2 SQIVND (reference sequence). This CDR3 is 15 amino acids long. With 5 bases removed from V and 8 bases from J, the gap between germline ends came to 16 bases.

J is TRBJ2-5 and V is TRBV7-2; no firm D call. The V gene lost 2 bases and the J gene lost 5 bases, with 9 bases spanning the gap. This CDR3 contains 13 residues. Looked up from germline, CDR1 is SGHTA and CDR2 is FQGNSA. CDR3 sequence reads: CASSLRRSETQYF. In DNA form, the CDR3 reads TGTGCCAGCAGCTTAAGGCGGTCGGAGACCCAGTACTTC.

The rearrangement joins TRBV5-1 to TRBJ2-1; D is ambiguous. The CDR3 consists of 13 residues. V was cut by 4 bases and J by 3 bases, with 8 bases left in between. The germline V gene encodes CDR1 SGHRS and CDR2 YFSETQ. The CDR3 nucleotides are TGCGCCAGCAGCACCGGGTACTACAATGAGCAGTTCTTC. Translation gives CASSTGYYNEQFF.

V gene TRBV30 combines with J gene TRBJ2-1; no firm D call. Trimming removed 3 bases at V and 9 bases at J, with 9 bases between. This CDR3 is 11 amino acids long. Germline V gene lookup returns CDR1 GTSNPN and CDR2 SVGIG (reference sequence). CDR3 in amino acids: CAWRPLGEQFF. The CDR3 nucleotides are TGTGCCTGGAGACCCCTCGGTGAGCAGTTCTTC.

The chain is built from TRBV30 and TRBJ1-5; 7 nucleotides line up with TRBD1. The V gene's germline CDR1 is GTSNPN and CDR2 SVGIG (reference sequence). The CDR3 runs to 15 residues. The V segment lost 1 base and the J segment 5 bases; nucleotides outside the gene matches: 8. The CDR3 protein is CAWSGNTGADQPQHF. The CDR3 coding sequence is TGTGCCTGGAGTGGAAACACAGGGGCGGATCAGCCCCAGCATTTT.

The chain links TRBV5-5 to TRBJ1-6; 7 bases agree with TRBD1. CDR1 is SGHKS and CDR2 is YYEKEE in the germline V gene (reference sequence). V lost 5 bases, J lost 6 bases, and 11 bases stayed unmatched. The CDR3 runs 16 residues. The CDR3 loop reads CASRFTTQGPNSPLHF. CDR3 coding DNA: TGTGCCAGCAGATTTACCACACAGGGGCCTAATTCACCCCTCCACTTT. The full variable domain, with the rest looked up from reference TRBV5-5 and TRBJ1-6, is DAGVTQSPTHLIKTRGQQVTLRCSPISGHKSVSWYQQVLGQGPQFIFQYYEKEERGRGNFPDRFSARQFPNYSSELNVNALLLGDSALYLCASRFTTQGPNSPLHFGNGTRLTVT.

The chain combines TRBV6-5 with TRBJ2-5; D is perhaps TRBD2 (7 bases). Germline CDR1 reads MNHEY; CDR2 reads SVGAGI. The CDR3 runs 15 residues. With 5 bases removed from V and 5 bases from J, the gap between germline ends came to 18 bases. CDR3 nucleotides: TGTGCCAGCAGTCCCCCCCCGGGGGGCAGTGAGACCCAGTACTTC. Translation gives CASSPPPGGSETQYF.

The chain employs TRBV10-3 and TRBJ1-3, with 9 nucleotides matching TRBD1. Germline trimming cut 8 bases from V and 4 bases from J; bases unmatched to any gene: 9. CDR3 size: 15 residues. The V gene's germline CDR1 is ENHRY and CDR2 SYGVKD. The CDR3 DNA reads as TGTGCCATCTCCGCCGGGACAGGGTCGGGAAACACCATATATTTT. Its protein is CAISAGTGSGNTIYF.

The chain uses TRBV29-1 and TRBJ1-3, with no clear D. CDR1 and CDR2 from the germline V gene are SQVTM and ANQGSEA. Trimming cost V 4 bases and J 0 bases, with 10 bases left between them. There are 14 residues in the CDR3. The CDR3 nucleotides read TGCAGCGTTGGTAACTCCGACTCTGGAAACACCATATATTTT. Its translation: CSVGNSDSGNTIYF.

V gene TRBV4-2 combines with J gene TRBJ1-3; tentative D call: TRBD1 (5 bases). V was pared by 3 bases and J by 0 bases, with 9 bases between. Germline V gene lookup returns CDR1 LGHNA and CDR2 YNFKEQ. CDR3 size: 15 residues. In nucleotides, the CDR3 is TGTGCCAGCAGCCAGGGGGGGTACTCTGGAAACACCATATATTTT. This translates into CASSQGGYSGNTIYF.

The V gene is TRBV5-1, the J gene TRBJ2-5; maybe TRBD2 (6 bases). CDR3 size: 14 residues. Trimming cost V 4 bases and J 7 bases, with 17 bases left between them. The germline V gene has CDR1 SGHRS and CDR2 YFSETQ. The DNA for the CDR3 is TGCGCCAGCAGCCCATTGGGGGGAGAGGGGACCCAGTACTTC. Its translation is CASSPLGGEGTQYF.